These 21 T cell receptor beta chains came from one sample sequenced in a study of T cells after posttransplantation cyclophosphamide. Control samples came 1 year after myeloablative marrow transplants with methotrexate plus calcineurin inhibitor. Repertoires were generated with immunoSEQ multiplex PCR, while TCRdb's copy carries only in-frame clones and drops some. Of 23,000 or so clones in the sample, roughly 85% were seen once. This sample comprised PBMCs, obtained approximately 360 days after allogeneic stem cell transplant with calcineurin inhibitor and methotrexate. These TCRs come from a female patient under 45 who received an allogeneic stem cell transplant from an unrelated donor, was CMV-positive, and had acute and chronic GVHD. Some T cells here may be from the graft donor.

The V call is TRBV28, the J call TRBJ1-4, with 7 positions matching TRBD1. Germline V gene lookup returns CDR1 MDHEN and CDR2 SYDVKM. V lost 6 bases and J lost 4; bases outside the gene matches: 5. The CDR3 totals 14 residues. The CDR3 DNA sequence: TGTGCCAGCAGGCGGGGACAGAATAATGAAAAACTGTTTTTT. It encodes CASRRGQNNEKLFF.

The chain joins TRBV2 to TRBJ1-6; TRBD1 might be the D (5 bases). Trimming removed 2 bases at V and 10 bases at J, with 9 bases between. Germline V CDR1 and CDR2: SNHLY, FYNNEI. The CDR3 length is 13 residues. The CDR3 bases are TGTGCCAGCAGTGAACAGGGATACTCACCCCTCCACTTT. It is translated as CASSEQGYSPLHF.

V usage is TRBV7-9 and J usage is TRBJ1-4, with D unclear. CDR1 is SEHNR, CDR2 FQNEAQ, per germline (reference sequence). The CDR3 has 12 residues. V lost 0 bases to trimming and J lost 8 bases, with 4 bases between them. The CDR3 DNA reads TGTGCCAGCAGCTTAGCACGGGAAAAACTGTTTTTT. It translates to CASSLAREKLFF.

Concerning this clone itself: At one end, the junction sequence differs from germline, possibly due to a read error. CDR3 protein: CATRGGPKKTVF. In DNA form, the CDR3 reads TGTGCCACCCGGGGAGGACCCAAGAAAACTGTTTTT. V gene TRBV9 combines with J gene TRBJ1-4; D is unresolved. The CDR3 extends over 12 amino acids. Per the germline V gene, CDR1 is SGDLS and CDR2 is YYNGEE.

The chain carries TRBV4-3 and TRBJ2-7; no clear D. The germline gives CDR1 LGHNA, CDR2 YSLEER. Trimming removed 1 base from V and 6 bases from J, with 10 bases in between. CDR3 size: 13 residues. CDR3 in DNA: TGCGCCAGCAGCCAAGTCGCGACTTCCGAGCAGTACTTC. This sequence encodes CASSQVATSEQYF.

The chain employs TRBV5-1 and TRBJ2-2; D is uncertain. The CDR3 covers 14 residues. From germline, CDR1 is SGHRS and CDR2 YFSETQ. V lost 0 bases and J 5 bases, leaving 8 bases between the germline ends. The chain's CDR3 is CASSLVSRTGELFF. The CDR3 DNA reads as TGCGCCAGCAGCTTGGTCTCGCGTACCGGGGAGCTGTTTTTT.

The chain is built from TRBV27 and TRBJ1-5; 7 bases are shared with TRBD1. The V gene's germline CDR1 is MNHEY and CDR2 SMNVEV (reference sequence). Trimming cost V 5 bases and J 2 bases; bases outside gene matches: 6. The CDR3 has 15 amino acids. DNA for the CDR3: TGTGCCAGCAGTCATACAGGGGCCGGCAATCAGCCCCAGCATTTT. This codes for CASSHTGAGNQPQHF.

This chain links TRBV9 with TRBJ1-6, with 7 bases that match TRBD1. This CDR3 comprises 14 residues. Trimming removed 3 bases from V and 10 bases from J; junction bases left unmatched: 7. Looked up from germline, CDR1 is SGDLS and CDR2 is YYNGEE. In nucleotides, the CDR3 is TGTGCCAGCAGCGCCGGGACAGTTCGATCACCCCTCCACTTT. Translation gives CASSAGTVRSPLHF.

This clone occurred a few times. The chain uses TRBV6-1 and TRBJ2-1; TRBD2 is a possible D gene (5 bases). Per the germline V gene, CDR1 is MNHNS and CDR2 is SASEGT. The CDR3 has 13 residues. Trimming removed 5 bases at V and 9 bases at J, with 14 bases between. The CDR3 here is CASSQEEELEQFF. Here the CDR3 DNA reads TGTGCCAGCAGTCAAGAGGAGGAACTTGAGCAGTTCTTC.

This clone was seen a few times. V gene TRBV10-3 combines with J gene TRBJ1-5; D ambiguous. The germline gives CDR1 ENHRY, CDR2 SYGVKD. The CDR3 has 16 residues. V lost 3 bases to trimming and J lost 0 bases, with 12 bases between them. The CDR3 loop is CAISDATSYSNQPQHF. CDR3 bases: TGTGCCATCAGTGATGCTACGAGTTATAGCAATCAGCCCCAGCATTTT.

This sequence joins TRBV30 and TRBJ2-7; D possibly corresponds to TRBD2 (5 bases). The V and J ends lost 0 bases and 4 bases respectively, with 10 bases between them. The germline CDR1 and CDR2 sequences are GTSNPN and SVGIG (reference sequence). The CDR3 covers 13 residues. The DNA of the CDR3 is TGTGCCTGGAGTGTCGGGATCACTTACGAGCAGTACTTC. Protein sequence: CAWSVGITYEQYF.

The chain is built from TRBV29-1 and TRBJ2-7; TRBD1 matches 11 bases. Germline V gives CDR1 SQVTM, CDR2 ANQGSEA. The CDR3 is 14 amino acids. The V gene end was trimmed by 2 bases and the J gene end by 7 bases; junction bases not matched to a gene: 7. CDR3 loop: CSVEKDRGPGEQYF. CDR3 DNA: TGCAGCGTTGAAAAGGACAGGGGGCCGGGGGAGCAGTACTTC.

The chain is built from TRBV18 and TRBJ1-5; the D is unclear. The germline V and J ends were trimmed by 6 bases and 2 bases, with 8 bases remaining between them. Germline lookup yields CDR1 KGHSH and CDR2 LQKENI. The CDR3 spans 13 residues. The CDR3 loop reads CASSDGGNQPQHF. CDR3 in DNA: TGTGCCAGCTCGGACGGGGGCAATCAGCCCCAGCATTTT.

The chain employs TRBV11-1 and TRBJ1-1; no clear D gene. V lost 6 bases and J lost 6, with 8 bases in between. The CDR3 consists of 11 residues. Germline CDR1 SGHAT, CDR2 FQDESV (reference sequence). The CDR3 spells CASRSNAEAFF. DNA of the CDR3: TGTGCCAGCAGGAGTAACGCTGAAGCTTTCTTT. Full variable domain (remainder filled in from reference TRBV11-1 and TRBJ1-1): EAEVAQSPRYKITEKSQAVAFWCDPISGHATLYWYRQILGQGPELLVQFQDESVVDDSQLPKDRFSAERLKGVDSTLKIQPAELGDSAMYLCASRSNAEAFFGQGTRLTVV.

This clone was seen a handful of times. The chain employs TRBV5-4 and TRBJ2-1; maybe TRBD2 (6 bases). The CDR3 loop spans 16 amino acids. Trimming took 0 bases from V and 9 from J, leaving 19 bases between them. CDR1 SGHNT and CDR2 YYREEE come from the germline V gene (reference sequence). The CDR3 bases are TGTGCCAGCAGCTTGGCCTCGTCGGGAGCCTATCTTGAGCAGTTCTTC. Translated, it gives CASSLASSGAYLEQFF.

The chain employs TRBV19 and TRBJ2-3; D perhaps matches TRBD1 (6 bases). From germline, CDR1 is LNHDA and CDR2 SQIVND (reference sequence). The V gene lost 5 bases and the J gene lost 9 bases, with 18 bases spanning the gap. The CDR3 runs 14 residues. The CDR3 region is CASSVYWTARTQYF. In DNA, the CDR3 is TGTGCCAGTAGTGTATACTGGACAGCGAGGACGCAGTATTTT.

The chain uses TRBV6-1 and TRBJ2-3, with D perhaps matching TRBD1 (6 bases). CDR3 length: 15 residues. Germline V gene data show CDR1 as MNHNS and CDR2 as SASEGT. V shed 7 bases and J shed 2 bases, with 16 bases lying between them. The CDR3 DNA follows: TGTGCCAGCACTCCCGGGACAACTGTCACAGATACGCAGTATTTT. Translating gives CASTPGTTVTDTQYF.

The chain has TRBV6-1 and TRBJ2-1; D perhaps matches TRBD1 (6 bases). V was pared by 3 bases and J by 4 bases, with 16 bases between. Germline CDR1 and CDR2: MNHNS and SASEGT. The CDR3 sequence is 16 residues long. DNA of the CDR3: TGTGCCAGCAGTGAGGATAGGGGGTCCCTTTACAATGAGCAGTTCTTC. Its protein product is CASSEDRGSLYNEQFF.

The rearrangement links TRBV5-1 to TRBJ2-7; no reliable D call. CDR1 is SGHRS and CDR2 is YFSETQ in the germline V gene. The CDR3 contains 11 residues. The V gene lost 3 bases and the J gene lost 4 bases, with 5 bases spanning the gap. The CDR3: CASSSQYEQYF. CDR3 coding DNA: TGCGCCAGCAGCTCACAGTACGAGCAGTACTTC.

V and J are TRBV6-4 and TRBJ2-1, with 10 bases that match TRBD2. After removal of 8 bases from V and 5 bases from J, the junction contained 6 bases not matched to a gene. Germline V lookup: CDR1 MRHNA, CDR2 SNTAGT. CDR3 length: 14 amino acids. The CDR3 is CASQALAGNNEQFF. The CDR3 DNA reads as TGTGCCAGCCAGGCACTAGCGGGAAACAATGAGCAGTTCTTC.

J is TRBJ1-6 and V is TRBV30; D gene unclear. The CDR3 has 11 residues. V was clipped by 0 bases and J by 13 bases, with 7 bases between them. CDR1 and CDR2 (germline): GTSNPN, SVGIG (reference sequence). The CDR3 DNA follows: TGTGCCTGGAGTGTAACTGGTCCCCTCCACTTT. It specifies CAWSVTGPLHF.